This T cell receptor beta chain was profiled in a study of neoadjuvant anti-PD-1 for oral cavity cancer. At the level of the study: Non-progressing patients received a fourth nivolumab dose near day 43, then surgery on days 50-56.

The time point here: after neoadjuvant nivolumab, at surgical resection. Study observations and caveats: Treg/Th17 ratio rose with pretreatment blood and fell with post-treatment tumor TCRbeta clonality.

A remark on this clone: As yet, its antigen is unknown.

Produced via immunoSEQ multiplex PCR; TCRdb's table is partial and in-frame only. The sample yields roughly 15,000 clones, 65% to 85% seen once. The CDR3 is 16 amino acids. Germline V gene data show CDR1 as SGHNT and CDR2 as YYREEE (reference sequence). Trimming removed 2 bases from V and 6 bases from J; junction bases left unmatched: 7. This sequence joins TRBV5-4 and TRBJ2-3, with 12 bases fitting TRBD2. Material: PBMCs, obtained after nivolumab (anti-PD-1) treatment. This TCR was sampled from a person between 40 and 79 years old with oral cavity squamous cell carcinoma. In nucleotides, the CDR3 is TGTGCCAGCAGCTTCCCTCTAGCGGGAGGGTTGGATACGCAGTATTTT. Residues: CASSFPLAGGLDTQYF.